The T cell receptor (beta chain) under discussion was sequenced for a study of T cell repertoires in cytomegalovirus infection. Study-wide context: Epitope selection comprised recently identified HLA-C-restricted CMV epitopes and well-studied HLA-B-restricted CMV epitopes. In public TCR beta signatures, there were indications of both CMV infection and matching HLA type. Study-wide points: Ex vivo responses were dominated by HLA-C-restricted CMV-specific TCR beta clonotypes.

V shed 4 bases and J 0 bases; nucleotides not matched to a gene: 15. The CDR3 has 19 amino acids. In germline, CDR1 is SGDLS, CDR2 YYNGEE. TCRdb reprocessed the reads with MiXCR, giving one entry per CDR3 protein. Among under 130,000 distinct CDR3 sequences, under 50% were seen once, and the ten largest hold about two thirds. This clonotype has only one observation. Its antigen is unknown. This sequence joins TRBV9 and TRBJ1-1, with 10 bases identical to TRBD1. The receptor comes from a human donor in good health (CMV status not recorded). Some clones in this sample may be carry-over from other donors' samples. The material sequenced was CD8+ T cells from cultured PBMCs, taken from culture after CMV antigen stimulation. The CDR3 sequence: CASSTSPGQGRTMNTEAFF. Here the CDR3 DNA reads TGTGCCAGCAGCACTAGCCCGGGACAGGGGCGGACTATGAACACTGAAGCTTTCTTT.